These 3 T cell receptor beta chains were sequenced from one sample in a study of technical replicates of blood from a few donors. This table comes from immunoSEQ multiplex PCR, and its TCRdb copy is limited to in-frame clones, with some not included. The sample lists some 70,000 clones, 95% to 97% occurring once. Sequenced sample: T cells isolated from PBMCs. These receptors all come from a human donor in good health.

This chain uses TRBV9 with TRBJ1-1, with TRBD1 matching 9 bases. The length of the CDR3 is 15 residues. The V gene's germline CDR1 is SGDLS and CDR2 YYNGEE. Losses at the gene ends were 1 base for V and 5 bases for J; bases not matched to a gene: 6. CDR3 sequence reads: CASSVTGQGRTEAFF. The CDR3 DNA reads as TGTGCCAGCAGCGTAACGGGACAGGGTCGGACTGAAGCTTTCTTT.

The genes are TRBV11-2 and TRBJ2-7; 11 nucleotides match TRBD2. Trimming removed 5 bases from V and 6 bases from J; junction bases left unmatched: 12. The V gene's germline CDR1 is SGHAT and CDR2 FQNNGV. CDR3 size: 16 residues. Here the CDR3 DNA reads TGTGCCAGCAGCCTCGAACTAGCGGGAGTGGGGAGCGAGCAGTACTTC. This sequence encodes CASSLELAGVGSEQYF.

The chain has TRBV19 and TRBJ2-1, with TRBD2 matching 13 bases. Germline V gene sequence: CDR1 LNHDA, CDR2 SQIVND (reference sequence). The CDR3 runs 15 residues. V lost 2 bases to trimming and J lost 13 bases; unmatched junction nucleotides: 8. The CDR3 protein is CASSISGLAGIVQFF. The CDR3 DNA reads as TGTGCCAGTAGTATATCGGGACTAGCGGGAATAGTACAGTTCTTC. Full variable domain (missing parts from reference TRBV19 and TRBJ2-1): DGGITQSPKYLFRKEGQNVTLSCEQNLNHDAMYWYRQDPGQGLRLIYYSQIVNDFQKGDIAEGYSVSREKKESFPLTVTSAQKNPTAFYLCASSISGLAGIVQFFGPGTRLTVL.